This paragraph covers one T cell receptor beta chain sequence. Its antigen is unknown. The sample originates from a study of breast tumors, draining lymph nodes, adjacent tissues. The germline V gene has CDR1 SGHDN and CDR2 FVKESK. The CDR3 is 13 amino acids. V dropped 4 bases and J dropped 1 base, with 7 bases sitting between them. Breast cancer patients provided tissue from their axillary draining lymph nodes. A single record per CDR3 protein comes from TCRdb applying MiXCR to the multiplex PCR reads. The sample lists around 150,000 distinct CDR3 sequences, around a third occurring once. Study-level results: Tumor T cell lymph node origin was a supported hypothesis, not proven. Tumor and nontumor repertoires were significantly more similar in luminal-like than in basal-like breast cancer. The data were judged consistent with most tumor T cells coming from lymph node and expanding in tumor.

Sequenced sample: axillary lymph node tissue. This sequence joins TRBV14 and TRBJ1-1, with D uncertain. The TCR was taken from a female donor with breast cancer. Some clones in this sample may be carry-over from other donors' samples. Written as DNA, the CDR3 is TGTGCCAGCAGCCCCCCCGGGAACACTGAAGCTTTCTTT. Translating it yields CASSPPGNTEAFF.